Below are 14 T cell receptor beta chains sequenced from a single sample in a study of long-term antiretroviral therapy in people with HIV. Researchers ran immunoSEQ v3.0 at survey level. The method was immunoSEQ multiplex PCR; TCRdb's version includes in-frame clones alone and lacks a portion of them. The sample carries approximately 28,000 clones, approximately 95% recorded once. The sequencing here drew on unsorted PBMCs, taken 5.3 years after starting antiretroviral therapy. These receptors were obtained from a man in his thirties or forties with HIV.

DNA for the CDR3: TGTGCCAGCAGCTTAGGCGTGCCCTCCTACGAGCAGTACTTC. Protein sequence: CASSLGVPSYEQYF. This chain joins TRBV11-2 and TRBJ2-7; D not certain. The CDR3 loop spans 14 amino acids. CDR1 and CDR2 (germline): SGHAT, FQNNGV. V was shortened by 1 base and J by 0 bases, with 7 bases between the two germline ends.

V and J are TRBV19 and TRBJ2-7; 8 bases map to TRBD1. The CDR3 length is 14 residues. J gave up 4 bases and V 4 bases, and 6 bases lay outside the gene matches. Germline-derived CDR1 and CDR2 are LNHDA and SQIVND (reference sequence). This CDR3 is CASSRTGNGYEQYF. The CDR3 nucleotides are TGTGCCAGTAGTAGGACAGGGAACGGTTACGAGCAGTACTTC. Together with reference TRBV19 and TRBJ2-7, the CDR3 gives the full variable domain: DGGITQSPKYLFRKEGQNVTLSCEQNLNHDAMYWYRQDPGQGLRLIYYSQIVNDFQKGDIAEGYSVSREKKESFPLTVTSAQKNPTAFYLCASSRTGNGYEQYFGPGTRLTVT.

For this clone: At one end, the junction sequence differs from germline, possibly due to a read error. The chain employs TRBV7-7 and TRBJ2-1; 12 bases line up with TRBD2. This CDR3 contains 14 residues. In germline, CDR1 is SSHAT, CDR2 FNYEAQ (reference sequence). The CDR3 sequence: CASSPTSGSYEQFF. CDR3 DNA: TGTGCTAGCAGCCCGACTAGCGGGAGTTATGAGCAGTTCTTC.

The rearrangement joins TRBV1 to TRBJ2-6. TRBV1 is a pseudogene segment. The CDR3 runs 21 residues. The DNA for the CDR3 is TGCACCAGCAGCCAAGAGCTCACCGCGCGAAAAAGGGCAGGAGGGGCCAACGTCCTGACTTTC. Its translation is CTSSQELTARKRAGGANVLTF.

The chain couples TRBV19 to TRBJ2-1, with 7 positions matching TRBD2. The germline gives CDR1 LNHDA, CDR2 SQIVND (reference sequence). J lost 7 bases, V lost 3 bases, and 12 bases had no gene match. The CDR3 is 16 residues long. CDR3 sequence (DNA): TGTGCCAGTAGTATCGCGGCTAGCGGTGTGCGAAATGAGCAGTTCTTC. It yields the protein CASSIAASGVRNEQFF.

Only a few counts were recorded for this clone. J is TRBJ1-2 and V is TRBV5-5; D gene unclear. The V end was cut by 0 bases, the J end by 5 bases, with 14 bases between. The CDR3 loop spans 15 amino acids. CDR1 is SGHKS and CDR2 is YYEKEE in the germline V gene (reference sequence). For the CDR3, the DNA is TGTGCCAGCAGCTTGGCCGTCCACTTTCGGTATGGCTACACCTTC. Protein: CASSLAVHFRYGYTF.

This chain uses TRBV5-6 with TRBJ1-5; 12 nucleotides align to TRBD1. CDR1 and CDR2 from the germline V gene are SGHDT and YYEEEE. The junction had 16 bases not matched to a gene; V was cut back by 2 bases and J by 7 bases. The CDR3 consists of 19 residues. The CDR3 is CASSLSRIWDRGRRQPQHF. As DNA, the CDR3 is TGTGCCAGCAGCTTATCCAGGATTTGGGACAGGGGGCGCCGGCAGCCCCAGCATTTT. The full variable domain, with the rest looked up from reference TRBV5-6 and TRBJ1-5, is DAGVTQSPTHLIKTRGQQVTLRCSPKSGHDTVSWYQQALGQGPQFIFQYYEEEERQRGNFPDRFSGHQFPNYSSELNVNALLLGDSALYLCASSLSRIWDRGRRQPQHFGDGTRLSIL.

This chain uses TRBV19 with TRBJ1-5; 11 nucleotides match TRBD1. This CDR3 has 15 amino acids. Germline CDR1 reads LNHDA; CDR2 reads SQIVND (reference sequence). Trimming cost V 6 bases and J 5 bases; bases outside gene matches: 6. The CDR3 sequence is CASRGGQGAYQPQHF. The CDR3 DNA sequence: TGTGCCAGTAGGGGCGGACAGGGGGCTTATCAGCCCCAGCATTTT.

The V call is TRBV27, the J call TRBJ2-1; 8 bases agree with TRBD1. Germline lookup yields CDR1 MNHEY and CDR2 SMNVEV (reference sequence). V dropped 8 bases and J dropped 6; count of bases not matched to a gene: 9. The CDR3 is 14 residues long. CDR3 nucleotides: TGTGCCAGCGGCTGGACAGGGAAAGGCAATGAGCAGTTCTTC. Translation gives CASGWTGKGNEQFF.

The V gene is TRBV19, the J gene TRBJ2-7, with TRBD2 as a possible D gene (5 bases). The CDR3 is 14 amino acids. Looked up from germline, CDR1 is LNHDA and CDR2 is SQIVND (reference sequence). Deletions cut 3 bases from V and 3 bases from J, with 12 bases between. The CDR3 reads CASSITGSLYEQYF. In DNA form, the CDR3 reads TGTGCCAGTAGTATCACTGGGAGCCTCTACGAGCAGTACTTC. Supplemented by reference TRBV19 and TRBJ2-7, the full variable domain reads DGGITQSPKYLFRKEGQNVTLSCEQNLNHDAMYWYRQDPGQGLRLIYYSQIVNDFQKGDIAEGYSVSREKKESFPLTVTSAQKNPTAFYLCASSITGSLYEQYFGPGTRLTVT.

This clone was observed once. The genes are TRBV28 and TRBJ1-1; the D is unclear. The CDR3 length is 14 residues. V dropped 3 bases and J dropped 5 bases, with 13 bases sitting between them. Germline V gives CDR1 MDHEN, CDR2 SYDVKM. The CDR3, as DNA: TGTGCCAGCAGTTTTATGGGGTTAGGTACTGAAGCTTTCTTT. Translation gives CASSFMGLGTEAFF.

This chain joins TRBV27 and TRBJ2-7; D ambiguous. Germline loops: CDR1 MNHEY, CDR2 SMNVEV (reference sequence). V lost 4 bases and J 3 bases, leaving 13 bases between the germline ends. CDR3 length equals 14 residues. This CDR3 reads CASSYRESNYEQYF. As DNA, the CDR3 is TGTGCCAGCAGTTATCGAGAGTCTAACTACGAGCAGTACTTC.

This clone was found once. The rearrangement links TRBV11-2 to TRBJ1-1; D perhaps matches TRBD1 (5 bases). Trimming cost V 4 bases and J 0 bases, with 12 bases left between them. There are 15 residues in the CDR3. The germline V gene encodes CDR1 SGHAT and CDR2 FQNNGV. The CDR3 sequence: CASSSGRVMNTEAFF. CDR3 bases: TGTGCCAGCAGCTCAGGGCGGGTAATGAACACTGAAGCTTTCTTT.

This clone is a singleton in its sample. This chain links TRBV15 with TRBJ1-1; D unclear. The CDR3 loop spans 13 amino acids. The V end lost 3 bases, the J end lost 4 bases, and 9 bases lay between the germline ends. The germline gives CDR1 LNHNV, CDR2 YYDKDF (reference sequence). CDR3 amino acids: CATSRNGGTEAFF. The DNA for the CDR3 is TGTGCCACCAGCAGGAATGGTGGCACTGAAGCTTTCTTT.